Here is one T cell receptor (beta chain) with its context. The antigen it recognizes is unknown. It has no much larger one-base neighbor in the sample; base qualities were not kept. The time point label for this specimen denotes: pretreatment peripheral blood. The cohort comprised nearly 30 patients with locally advanced or metastatic urothelial carcinoma treated at Memorial Sloan Kettering on a trial protocol. Peripheral blood mononuclear cells were collected pretreatment and during treatment, with between 1 and 8 total time points obtained per patient. The Qiagen DNeasy Blood extraction kit was used to purify genomic DNA from total PBMCs and tumor samples. PBMCs were collected pretreatment and during treatment, and were isolated and stored as previously described. Each PCR received spiked-in synthetic TCR analog templates so that absolute template abundance could be estimated from read counts. The immunoSEQ assay was used to amplify TCRbeta CDR3 regions from genomic DNA with bias-controlled V and J gene primers. Sequencing of rearranged TCRbeta segments was done at approximately 20X coverage. As for the original processing: Clustering was used to correct sequencing errors, and CDR3s were annotated against IMGT so that V, D and J genes could be assigned. Downstream analyses used only productive TCRbeta rearrangements and left out out-of-frame or stop-codon sequences. Clonality was computed as one minus Shannon entropy normalized by the log of the number of unique productive sequences. Fisher's exact test with Benjamini-Hochberg correction, using a cutoff of adjusted p below 0.01, was how clones that differed between time points or between blood and tumor were identified. TCRdb took this table from immuneACCESS and kept in-frame rearrangements with V and J called. Such tables lack part of the clones; where checked against another copy, unresolved V genes explain under half of the gap, and the rest is unexplained. V and J calls and clone size are copied from that table; D and trimming were computed from the DNA. The sample table holds over 75,000 clones, of which more than 75% were seen once. The ten largest clones represent approximately 15% of the sample.

The data belong to a study of PD-L1 blockade in urothelial cancer (dated by TCRdb to about 2017). With respect to the entire study: All patients started therapy at some point between 2014 and 2016 and received atezolizumab 1,200 mg intravenously every 3 weeks. Durable clinical benefit was achieved by nine patients and was not achieved by 20 patients. Blood samples yielded a median of around 150,000 T cells and tens of thousands of unique TCRs, with median clonality roughly 0.082. Durable clinical benefit was defined as progression-free survival longer than 6 months, and TCR features were also tested against progression-free and overall survival. Whole exome sequencing and RNA sequencing of pretreatment tumors were performed alongside TCR sequencing in the same patients. Pretreatment tumor samples and matched peripheral blood, collected serially before and after atezolizumab treatment, underwent TCR sequencing. About 90% of the roughly 29 patients were males with bladder-origin urothelial cancer, and about 65% of the 29 reported a prior smoking history. Pretreatment blood TCR-seq was available for about 28 patients, at least one posttreatment blood collection was obtained for 25 or so patients, and tumor TCR-seq was available for 25 or so patients. An exploratory multi-omic analysis was conducted of the somatic, immune and clinical correlates of response to PD-L1 blockade with atezolizumab in urothelial cancer. Blood samples were analyzed 3 weeks after the start of treatment (second dose) and 6 weeks after the start of treatment. An ECOG performance status of 0 or 1 was recorded for the patients, and 0 to 3 prior chemotherapy regimens had been received by the patients.

Broad study findings and their caveats: At 3 weeks after the start of treatment, tumor-associated TCR clones in peripheral blood had expanded more in patients with durable benefit (n ≈ 24, p = 0.022). Because the sample size was small (n ≈ 29) and many of the analyses were exploratory, the results are meant to be hypothesis-generating. A pretreatment peripheral blood TCR clonality below the median was linked to improved progression-free and overall survival.

The germline V gene specifies SQVTM as CDR1 and ANQGSEA as CDR2. Reading from cysteine to phenylalanine, the CDR3 counts 16 amino acids. The read is trimmed to its CDR3 DNA, 48 bases read in frame from base 1. From V the trimming removes 2 bases and from J it removes 3 bases, while the gene matches leave 8 bases of the junction unaccounted for. In this chain, TRBV29-1 is recombined with TRBJ2-3; TRBD2 fits 10 bases in the junction. The sample in question was PBMCs, obtained around atezolizumab (anti-PD-L1) treatment. This clonotype was obtained from a man aged 55 to 70 with urothelial cancer. This receptor has the CDR3 CSVEFPLAGVTDTQYF. The DNA is as follows: TGCAGCGTTGAATTCCCCCTAGCGGGGGTGACAGATACGCAGTATTTT.